This T cell receptor (beta chain) originates from a study of cytotoxic CD8 clonotypes in ibrutinib-treated CLL. This CDR3 comprises 16 residues. Between the trimmed V and J ends, which lost 1 base and 1 base, there was a span of 12 bases. CDR1 and CDR2 from the germline V gene are SGHNT and YENEEA. Deep sequencing aimed at 1 in 200,000 to 1 in 1 million T cells' resolution. Produced via immunoSEQ multiplex PCR; TCRdb's table is partial and in-frame only. The table lists about 39,000 clones, 65% to 70% of them singletons, with 7% in the top ten. The sequence was obtained from a human donor with chronic lymphocytic leukemia. The sample in question was PBMCs, obtained at disease progression, from a patient treated with ibrutinib. The chain employs TRBV11-3 and TRBJ2-3; D remains ambiguous. The CDR3 protein is CASSLGRHLRTDTQYF. The CDR3 DNA follows: TGTGCCAGCAGCTTAGGGCGGCATCTACGCACAGATACGCAGTATTTT.